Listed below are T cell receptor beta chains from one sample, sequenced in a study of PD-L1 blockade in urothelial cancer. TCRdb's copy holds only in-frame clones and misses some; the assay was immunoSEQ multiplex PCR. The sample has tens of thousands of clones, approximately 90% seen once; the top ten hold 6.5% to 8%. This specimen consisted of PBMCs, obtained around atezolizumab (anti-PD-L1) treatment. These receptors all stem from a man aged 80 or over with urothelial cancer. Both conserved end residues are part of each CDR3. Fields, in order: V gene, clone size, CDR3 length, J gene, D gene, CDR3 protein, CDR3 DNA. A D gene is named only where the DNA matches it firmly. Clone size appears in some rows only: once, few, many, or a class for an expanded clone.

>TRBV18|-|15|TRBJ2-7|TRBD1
CASSLPGQGTYEQYF
TGTGCCAGCTCCCTCCCGGGACAGGGGACCTACGAGCAGTACTTC
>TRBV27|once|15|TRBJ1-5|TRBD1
CASSFGTGGNQPQHF
TGTGCCAGCAGTTTCGGGACAGGAGGCAATCAGCCCCAGCATTTT
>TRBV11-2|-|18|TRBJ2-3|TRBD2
CASSSGSGSIEGTDTQYF
TGTGCCAGCAGCTCGGGCAGCGGGAGTATTGAGGGCACAGATACGCAGTATTTT
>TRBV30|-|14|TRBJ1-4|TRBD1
CAWSGNRGGEKLFF
TGTGCCTGGAGTGGGAACAGGGGTGGTGAAAAACTGTTTTTT
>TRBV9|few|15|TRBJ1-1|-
CASSVEGARNTEAFF
TGTGCCAGCAGCGTAGAAGGGGCTCGGAACACTGAAGCTTTCTTT
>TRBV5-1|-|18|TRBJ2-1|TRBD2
CASSSSSGPDPSYNEQFF
TGCGCCAGCAGCTCCTCTAGCGGCCCTGACCCGTCCTACAATGAGCAGTTCTTC
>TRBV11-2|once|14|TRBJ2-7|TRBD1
CASSLRDRGYEQYF
TGTGCCAGCAGCTTAAGGGACAGGGGTTACGAGCAGTACTTC
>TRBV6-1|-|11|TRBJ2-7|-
CASSRGYEQYF
TGTGCCAGCAGCCGAGGTTACGAGCAGTACTTC
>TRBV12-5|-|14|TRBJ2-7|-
CASGEPWGTSEQYF
TGTGCTAGTGGTGAGCCTTGGGGGACAAGCGAGCAGTACTTC
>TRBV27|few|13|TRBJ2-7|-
CASSLSRSYEQYF
TGTGCCAGCAGTTTATCCCGCTCCTACGAGCAGTACTTC
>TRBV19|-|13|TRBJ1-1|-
CATRQAANTEAFF
TGTGCCACCAGACAGGCAGCGAACACTGAAGCTTTCTTT
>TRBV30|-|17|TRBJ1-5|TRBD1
CAWSASRGPVSNQPQHF
TGTGCCTGGAGCGCTTCCAGGGGGCCGGTAAGCAATCAGCCCCAGCATTTT
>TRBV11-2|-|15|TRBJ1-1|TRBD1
CASSPQDRTPWGAFF
TGTGCCAGCAGCCCCCAGGACAGGACCCCTTGGGGAGCTTTCTTT
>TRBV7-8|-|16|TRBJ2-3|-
CASSLGGGGPTDTQYF
TGTGCCAGCAGCTTAGGAGGGGGAGGGCCCACAGATACGCAGTATTTT
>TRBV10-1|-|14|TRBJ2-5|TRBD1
CASRGTVREETQYF
TGCGCCAGCAGGGGGACAGTCCGAGAAGAGACCCAGTACTTC
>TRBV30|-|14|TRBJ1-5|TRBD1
CAWSGTGGNQPQHF
TGTGCCTGGAGTGGGACAGGGGGCAATCAGCCCCAGCATTTT
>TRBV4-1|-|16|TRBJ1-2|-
CASSPQMGGANYGYTF
TGCGCCAGCAGCCCCCAAATGGGGGGAGCTAACTATGGCTACACCTTC
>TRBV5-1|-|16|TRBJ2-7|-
CASSLAHKSSGYEQYF
TGCGCCAGCAGCTTGGCCCATAAATCCTCGGGCTACGAGCAGTACTTC
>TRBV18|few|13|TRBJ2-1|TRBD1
CASSPGTGNEQFF
TGTGCCAGCTCACCCGGGACAGGGAATGAGCAGTTCTTC
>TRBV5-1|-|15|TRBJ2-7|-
CASSSGTGFWDEQYF
TGCGCCAGCAGCTCCGGAACAGGGTTTTGGGACGAGCAGTACTTC
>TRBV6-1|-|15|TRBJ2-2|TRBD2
CASSSSGRASGELFF
TGTGCCAGCAGTAGTAGCGGGAGGGCCTCCGGGGAGCTGTTTTTT
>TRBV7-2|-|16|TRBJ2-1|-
CASSRTQGSSYNEQFF
TGTGCCAGCAGCCGGACGCAGGGAAGCTCCTACAATGAGCAGTTCTTC
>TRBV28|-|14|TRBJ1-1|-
CASSSEQVAGVAFF
TGTGCCAGCAGCTCCGAGCAAGTGGCAGGGGTAGCTTTCTTT
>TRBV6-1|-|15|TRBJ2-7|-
CASSSQPGASYEQYF
TGTGCCAGCAGTTCACAGCCGGGAGCCAGCTACGAGCAGTACTTC
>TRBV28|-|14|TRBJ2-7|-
CASSLVGGMYEQYF
TGTGCCAGCAGCCTTGTGGGGGGTATGTACGAGCAGTACTTC
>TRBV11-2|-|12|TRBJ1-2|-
CASSPGGLGYTF
TGTGCCAGCAGCCCTGGAGGTTTGGGCTACACCTTC
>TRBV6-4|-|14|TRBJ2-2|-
CASSVGPVTGELFF
TGTGCCAGCAGTGTGGGCCCGGTCACCGGGGAGCTGTTTTTT
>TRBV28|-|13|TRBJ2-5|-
CASRGSGLTTQYF
TGTGCCAGCAGGGGGAGCGGGTTAACGACCCAGTACTTC
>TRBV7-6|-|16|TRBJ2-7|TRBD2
CASSSLAGRGAYEQYF
TGTGCCAGCAGCTCCTTAGCGGGCCGCGGGGCCTACGAGCAGTACTTC
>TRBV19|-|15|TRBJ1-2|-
CASSTATHSTYGYTF
TGTGCCAGTAGCACAGCTACTCACTCAACCTATGGCTACACCTTC
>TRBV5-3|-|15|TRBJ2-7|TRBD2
CARSLGTKPAYEQYF
TGTGCCAGAAGCCTAGGGACTAAACCGGCCTACGAGCAGTACTTC
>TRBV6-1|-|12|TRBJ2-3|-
CASSKRGDTQYF
TGTGCCAGCAGTAAAAGGGGAGATACGCAGTATTTT
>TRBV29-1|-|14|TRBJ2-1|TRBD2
CSVRLAGAYNEQFF
TGCAGCGTGCGCCTAGCGGGAGCCTACAATGAGCAGTTCTTC
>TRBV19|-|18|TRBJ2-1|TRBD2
CASSIIPPGLAFRNEQFF
TGTGCCAGTAGTATAATCCCACCGGGACTAGCTTTCCGCAATGAGCAGTTCTTC
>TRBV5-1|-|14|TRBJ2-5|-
CASSNAGIEETQYF
TGCGCCAGCAGCAACGCGGGAATTGAAGAGACCCAGTACTTC